This T cell receptor (beta chain) was observed in a study of T cell responses to AZD1222 COVID-19 vaccine. Overall study context: Both about-4-week and about-12-week second-dose recipients were combined.

This table comes from immunoSEQ multiplex PCR, and its TCRdb copy is limited to in-frame clones, with some not included. The table has about 99,000 clones, approximately 93% seen once; the top ten hold around 5%. For this clone: Its cognate antigen is unknown.

The study's findings and limits: A reported finding is that nearly half of spike-specific TCRs target unmutated variant regions. Baseline seropositivity characterized only 5 to 7 AZD1222 recipients.

This CDR3 has 14 amino acids. Looked up from germline, CDR1 is SEHNR and CDR2 is FQNEAQ (reference sequence). V lost 0 bases and J 1 base, leaving 7 bases between the germline ends. The chain joins TRBV7-9 to TRBJ2-7; no clear D. The sequences come from peripheral blood, collected on day 0 of AZD1222 vaccination. The clonotype comes from an adult in good health. The CDR3 DNA sequence: TGTGCCAGCAGCTTAGCGCACCGGTCCTACGAGCAGTACTTC. This gives the protein CASSLAHRSYEQYF.